These 32 T cell receptor beta chains originate from one sample sequenced in a study of T-cell memory formation after mild COVID-19. From the 5' RACE reads, TCRdb called clonotypes with MiXCR, one entry per CDR3 protein. The sample lists roughly 120,000 distinct CDR3 sequences; 15% to 20% were seen once. The sequenced sample was PBMCs or a T cell subset sorted from them (not recorded which). The receptors were sampled from an adult woman who had mild COVID-19 (a few samples of this study predate the infection). Cell type and time point are not known.

This rearrangement joins TRBV12-3 or TRBV12-4 to TRBJ2-2; either TRBD1 or TRBD2 may supply D (5 bases each). The V end was cut by 3 bases, the J end by 6 bases, with 14 bases between. The CDR3 spans 15 residues. CDR3 loop: CASSFSGSNPGELFF. The CDR3 DNA reads TGTGCCAGCAGTTTTTCAGGGAGTAACCCCGGGGAGCTGTTTTTT.

There are a few counts of this clonotype. The chain links TRBV7-6 to TRBJ2-5; maybe TRBD1 (6 bases). This CDR3 has 13 residues. V lost 5 bases, J lost 5 bases, and 12 bases lay in between. CDR1 and CDR2 from the germline V gene are SGHVS and FNYEAQ. CDR3 DNA: TGTGCCAGCAGCAGGACAGTACACGAGACCCAGTACTTC. Amino acid sequence: CASSRTVHETQYF.

This rearrangement joins TRBV29-1 to TRBJ2-7, with D perhaps TRBD2 (6 bases). Germline CDR1 reads SQVTM; CDR2 reads ANQGSEA. This CDR3 has 14 amino acids. Trimming cost V 7 bases and J 2 bases, with 18 bases left between them. The CDR3 reads CSAWTGPGAYEQYF. CDR3 bases: TGCAGCGCCTGGACGGGACCGGGGGCCTACGAGCAGTACTTC.

The gene calls are TRBV11-3 and TRBJ2-1, with 11 bases fitting TRBD2. CDR3 length: 18 residues. The ends lost 5 bases at V and 0 bases at J; junction bases unmatched: 9. The germline V gene has CDR1 SGHNT and CDR2 YENEEA. CDR3 bases: TGTGCCAGCAGCCCAGGTAGCGGGAGGGTAGGCTCCTACAATGAGCAGTTCTTC. Protein product: CASSPGSGRVGSYNEQFF.

The rearrangement joins TRBV12-3 or TRBV12-4 to TRBJ2-2; D tentatively fits TRBD1 or TRBD2 (6 bases each). Trimming pared 8 bases from V and 4 bases from J, leaving 17 bases between. The CDR3 length is 15 residues. Here the CDR3 DNA reads TGTGCCAGCCTTAGCGCGAAGGGGGGCACCGGGGAGCTGTTTTTT. Translation: CASLSAKGGTGELFF.

V gene TRBV7-6 combines with J gene TRBJ2-1; D perhaps matches TRBD2 (6 bases). The V end lost 1 base, the J end lost 2 bases, and 15 bases lay between the germline ends. The CDR3 runs to 17 residues. Per germline, CDR1 SGHVS and CDR2 FNYEAQ. In DNA form, the CDR3 reads TGTGCCAGCAGCTTAGAATTCGCGGGACCAGCCTACAATGAGCAGTTCTTC. Amino acid sequence: CASSLEFAGPAYNEQFF.

This clonotype was counted only a few times. Its ends do not fully match the called genes, so a read error is possible. V usage is TRBV7-7 and J usage is TRBJ2-3, with 7 bases identical to TRBD2. The germline V gene has CDR1 SSHAT and CDR2 FNYEAQ (reference sequence). The CDR3 has 14 residues. The CDR3 is CASSPTGLSDTQYF. The CDR3 coding sequence is TGTGCTAGCAGCCCTACGGGACTATCCGATACGCAGTATTTT.

V and J are TRBV18 and TRBJ2-2; D is uncertain. Germline V gene lookup returns CDR1 KGHSH and CDR2 LQKENI. The CDR3 covers 14 residues. V was trimmed by 3 bases and J by 1 base, leaving 6 bases between them. CDR3 sequence reads: CASSPPKNTGELFF. DNA of the CDR3: TGTGCCAGCTCACCCCCGAAGAACACCGGGGAGCTGTTTTTT.

The chain recombines TRBV29-1 with TRBJ1-1; D gene unclear. Trimming pared 4 bases from V and 7 bases from J, leaving 10 bases between. Germline CDR1 SQVTM, CDR2 ANQGSEA. CDR3 length: 11 residues. CDR3 residues: CSVVIQIEAFF. The CDR3 DNA is TGCAGCGTTGTAATACAAATTGAAGCTTTCTTT. Full variable domain (remainder filled in from reference TRBV29-1 and TRBJ1-1): SAVISQKPSRDICQRGTSLTIQCQVDSQVTMMFWYRQQPGQSLTLIATANQGSEATYESGFVIDKFPISRPNLTFSTLTVSNMSPEDSSIYLCSVVIQIEAFFGQGTRLTVV.

This clonotype has just a few counts. The chain links TRBV5-1 to TRBJ2-3, with 8 bases aligning to TRBD2. The length of the CDR3 is 16 residues. The J segment lost 4 bases and the V segment lost 0 bases, leaving 7 bases of the junction unmatched. Germline CDR1 is SGHRS and CDR2 is YFSETQ. The CDR3 region is CASSLARGAVADTQYF. In DNA, the CDR3 is TGCGCCAGCAGCTTGGCGCGGGGGGCAGTCGCAGATACGCAGTATTTT.

This rearrangement joins TRBV30 to TRBJ2-1, with D tentatively TRBD1 or TRBD2 (5 bases each). The CDR3 contains 10 residues. Deletions cut 7 bases from V and 8 bases from J, with 9 bases between. Germline CDR1 reads GTSNPN; CDR2 reads SVGIG (reference sequence). CDR3 coding DNA: TGTGCCTCAGGGACGTATGAGCAGTTCTTC. This translates into CASGTYEQFF.

The V gene is TRBV29-1, the J gene TRBJ2-5; D may match TRBD1 or TRBD2 (5 bases each). Germline loops: CDR1 SQVTM, CDR2 ANQGSEA. The length of the CDR3 is 16 residues. Trimming left V 2 bases short and J 2 bases short, with 18 bases between. The CDR3 bases are TGCAGCGTTGAATGGGTTCGGTTTGGGGGTCAAGAGACCCAGTACTTC. Its protein is CSVEWVRFGGQETQYF.

The genes are TRBV3-1 and TRBJ2-5, with TRBD2 matching over 14 bases. Trimming cost V 5 bases and J 5 bases; bases outside gene matches: 7. The CDR3 runs to 16 residues. Germline values: CDR1 LGHDT, CDR2 YNNKEL (reference sequence). The CDR3 region is CASSSRLAGGEETQYF. Written as DNA, the CDR3 is TGTGCCAGCAGCTCCCGACTAGCGGGGGGGGAGGAGACCCAGTACTTC.

The V gene is TRBV7-2, the J gene TRBJ2-1; 14 nucleotides agree with TRBD2. V shed 4 bases and J 7 bases; nucleotides not matched to a gene: 3. Germline V gene sequence: CDR1 SGHTA, CDR2 FQGNSA. The CDR3 consists of 15 residues. DNA of the CDR3: TGTGCCAGCAGCTCTCGGACTAGCGGGGGGAATGAGCAGTTCTTC. The encoded protein is CASSSRTSGGNEQFF.

This clonotype was recorded a few times. The chain is built from TRBV12-3 or TRBV12-4 and TRBJ1-4, with no clear D. The CDR3 totals 13 residues. V lost 5 bases to trimming and J lost 3 bases, with 7 bases between them. CDR3 nucleotide sequence: TGTGCCAGCAGTCGGGTCCCTAATGAAAAACTGTTTTTT. Translating gives CASSRVPNEKLFF.

The gene calls are TRBV20-1 and TRBJ2-1; perhaps TRBD1 as D (6 bases). CDR3 length equals 15 residues. Deletions cut 1 base from V and 2 bases from J, with 12 bases between. Germline CDR1 DFQATT, CDR2 SNEGSKA (reference sequence). CDR3 in amino acids: CSARVRTAPYNEQFF. In DNA, the CDR3 is TGCAGTGCTAGAGTCAGGACAGCCCCCTACAATGAGCAGTTCTTC.

The V and J genes are TRBV5-5 and TRBJ2-4; 11 nucleotides agree with TRBD2. V lost 3 bases, J lost 3 bases, and 5 bases stayed unmatched. CDR1 and CDR2 (germline): SGHKS, YYEKEE (reference sequence). The CDR3 runs to 16 residues. The CDR3 DNA reads as TGTGCCAGCAGCTACCGGACTAGCGGGTACAAAAACATTCAGTACTTC. Translation: CASSYRTSGYKNIQYF.

As for this clonotype: Sequence at one end of the junction differs from germline and may be a read error. V and J are TRBV4-1 and TRBJ1-4; D is unclear. Per germline, CDR1 MGHRA and CDR2 YSYEKL. This CDR3 comprises 14 residues. CDR3 residues: CASSQENRQEKLFF. The CDR3 DNA follows: TGCGCAAGCAGCCAAGAGAACCGGCAGGAAAAACTGTTTTTT.

The rearrangement links TRBV10-3 to TRBJ2-1, with D uncertain. V lost 0 bases to trimming and J lost 8 bases, with 5 bases between them. Germline assignment: CDR1 ENHRY and CDR2 SYGVKD. This CDR3 contains 12 residues. CDR3 DNA sequence: TGTGCCATCAGTGAGTCTGGGGATGAGCAGTTCTTC. This sequence encodes CAISESGDEQFF.

This clonotype was observed many times. V usage is TRBV5-1 and J usage is TRBJ1-2; perhaps TRBD1 as D (6 bases). V was cut by 4 bases and J by 1 base, with 8 bases left in between. The germline CDR1 and CDR2 sequences are SGHRS and YFSETQ. The CDR3 sequence is 13 residues long. In DNA, the CDR3 is TGCGCCAGCAGCGCGGGACATAACTATGGCTACACCTTC. This gives the protein CASSAGHNYGYTF.

The chain couples TRBV27 to TRBJ2-1, with 8 bases matching TRBD2. Losses at the gene ends were 0 bases for V and 9 bases for J; bases not matched to a gene: 10. There are 16 residues in the CDR3. The germline gives CDR1 MNHEY, CDR2 SMNVEV (reference sequence). CDR3 sequence (DNA): TGTGCCAGCAGTTTATCCGGCGGGGGGCCCACCAGTGAGCAGTTCTTC. It yields the protein CASSLSGGGPTSEQFF.

For the CDR3, the DNA is TGTGCCAGCATGACCTACAATGAGCAGTTCTTC. Translation gives CASMTYNEQFF. The rearrangement joins TRBV27 to TRBJ2-1; D remains ambiguous. V lost 7 bases and J lost 2, with 3 bases in between. This CDR3 region has 11 residues. Germline V gene data show CDR1 as MNHEY and CDR2 as SMNVEV (reference sequence).

This clonotype has a handful of counts. The CDR3 sequence is CASSSWGLAGQETQYF. CDR3 coding DNA: TGTGCCAGCAGTTCTTGGGGACTAGCGGGACAAGAGACCCAGTACTTC. The chain couples TRBV12-3 or TRBV12-4 to TRBJ2-5; TRBD2 matches 13 bases. The ends lost 4 bases at V and 2 bases at J; junction bases unmatched: 4. The CDR3 sequence is 16 residues long.

There are a few counts of this clonotype. The V call is TRBV24-1, the J call TRBJ2-2; 11 nucleotides agree with TRBD2. The ends lost 0 bases at V and 7 bases at J; junction bases unmatched: 6. Germline V lookup: CDR1 KGHDR, CDR2 SFDVKD. The CDR3 consists of 17 residues. The CDR3 nucleotides are TGTGCCACCAGTGATTTGCCCCGGCTAGCGGGGGGCGGGGAGCTGTTTTTT. Protein sequence: CATSDLPRLAGGGELFF.

The chain combines TRBV5-6 with TRBJ1-6, with 8 bases identical to TRBD1. Looked up from germline, CDR1 is SGHDT and CDR2 is YYEEEE. The J segment lost 8 bases and the V segment lost 4 bases, leaving 11 bases of the junction unmatched. The CDR3 length is 16 residues. The CDR3 is CASSLSTDREYSPLHF. In DNA form, the CDR3 reads TGTGCCAGCAGCCTATCGACGGACAGGGAGTATTCACCCCTCCACTTT.

The chain couples TRBV5-4 to TRBJ2-7, with 7 bases that match TRBD1. The germline V gene encodes CDR1 SGHNT and CDR2 YYREEE (reference sequence). The CDR3 has 15 residues. The J segment lost 2 bases and the V segment lost 4 bases, leaving 9 bases of the junction unmatched. CDR3 sequence reads: CASSKGRDSAYEQYF. DNA of the CDR3: TGTGCCAGCAGCAAGGGCCGGGACAGCGCCTACGAGCAGTACTTC.

This chain connects TRBV20-1 to TRBJ1-6; D remains ambiguous. The ends were cut back, 3 bases at V and 2 bases at J, with 11 bases in the middle. CDR1 and CDR2 (germline): DFQATT, SNEGSKA (reference sequence). The CDR3 is 15 residues long. This CDR3 reads CSASVGIPYNSPLHF. The DNA for the CDR3 is TGCAGTGCTAGTGTGGGAATCCCCTATAATTCACCCCTCCACTTT.

The genes are TRBV9 and TRBJ2-3; no clear D gene. Trimming removed 0 bases at V and 2 bases at J, with 4 bases between. The CDR3 loop spans 13 amino acids. CDR1 and CDR2 from the germline V gene are SGDLS and YYNGEE. The CDR3 nucleotides are TGTGCCAGCAGCGTAGGGGCCACAGATACGCAGTATTTT. Protein product: CASSVGATDTQYF.

This clonotype was detected only a few times. The gene calls are TRBV4-3 and TRBJ1-1, with D possibly being TRBD1 (5 bases). The CDR3 length is 13 residues. Germline assignment: CDR1 LGHNA and CDR2 YSLEER. V was cut by 5 bases and J by 0 bases, with 7 bases left in between. CDR3 nucleotide sequence: TGCGCCAGCAGCAGACAGATGAACACTGAAGCTTTCTTT. This sequence encodes CASSRQMNTEAFF.

The rearrangement uses TRBV3-1 and TRBJ1-2, with D unclear. CDR1 LGHDT and CDR2 YNNKEL come from the germline V gene (reference sequence). The CDR3 runs to 18 residues. Trimming removed 5 bases from V and 0 bases from J, with 22 bases in between. CDR3 in amino acids: CASSKGRARCTANYGYTF. The CDR3 nucleotides read TGTGCCAGCAGCAAAGGGCGGGCCAGGTGTACGGCTAACTATGGCTACACCTTC.

V usage is TRBV24-1 and J usage is TRBJ2-1, with TRBD2 matching over 15 bases. J lost 5 bases, V lost 4 bases, and 8 bases had no gene match. Germline lookup yields CDR1 KGHDR and CDR2 SFDVKD. CDR3 size: 18 residues. The CDR3 sequence: CATSEAGTSGGKNNEQFF. DNA for the CDR3: TGTGCCACCAGTGAGGCCGGGACTAGCGGGGGGAAGAACAATGAGCAGTTCTTC.

In its sample, this clonotype was seen a few times. J is TRBJ2-2 and V is TRBV12-3 or TRBV12-4, with D unclear. CDR3 length equals 14 residues. V dropped 5 bases and J dropped 9 bases, with 16 bases sitting between them. The CDR3, as DNA: TGTGCCAGCAGTGTCTTTAACCCCTCGAGGGAGCTGTTTTTT. Translated, it gives CASSVFNPSRELFF.